This T cell receptor beta chain was profiled in a study of T cell repertoires in cytomegalovirus infection. Only a few counts were recorded for this clonotype. What it binds is unknown. Notes on the study in general: In two of eight donors, the top clonotype was HLA-C-restricted CMV-specific. The cumulative frequency of public TCR beta families identified carriers of CMV plus the relevant HLA.

TCRdb passed the reads through MiXCR, listing each CDR3 protein once. The data hold 370,000 or so distinct CDR3 sequences, with about 35% observed a single time. V gave up 6 bases and J gave up 3 bases; unmatched junction bases: 8. Germline values: CDR1 MNHEY, CDR2 SVGEGT. This CDR3 is 14 amino acids long. Here the sequenced sample was cultured PBMCs, taken from culture after CMV antigen stimulation. The V and J genes are TRBV6-2 or TRBV6-3 and TRBJ2-7; 7 bases match TRBD1. The sequence derives from a human donor in good health (CMV status not recorded). Some clones in this sample may be carry-over from other donors' samples. DNA of the CDR3: TGTGCCAGCAGCCTTCCAGGGGGTGTCTACGAGCAGTACGTC. Its translation is CASSLPGGVYEQYV.